The rows below give T cell receptor beta chains drawn from one sample of a study of blood T cells in healthy people across ages. MiXCR, applied by TCRdb to the 5' RACE reads, yields one record per CDR3 protein. The sample has 1.2 million to 1.5 million distinct CDR3 sequences; 35% to 45% are singletons. Sequencing was performed on blood. The source of these receptors is a woman between 18 and 29 years old in good health. The CDR3 runs from the conserved cysteine through the conserved F or W. A D gene is named only where the DNA matches it firmly. Size is omitted from some rows. Given values are once, few, many or a class for expanded clones.

>.|TRBD2|TRBV7-9|TRBJ2-7
TGTGCCAGCAGCTTAGTGACCCTGTGGGGGGGCGAGCAGTACTTC
CASSLVTLWGGEQYF
>.|TRBD1|TRBV7-7|TRBJ2-7
TGTGCTAGCAGCACAGGACAGGGGGCCAACGAGCAGTACTTC
CASSTGQGANEQYF
>.|TRBD1|TRBV12-3/TRBV12-4|TRBJ1-1
TGTGCCAGCAGCCAGGGACAGTGGGGGGCTGAAGCTTTCTTT
CASSQGQWGAEAFF
>few|.|TRBV27|TRBJ2-3
TGTGCCAGCGGACCGTGGGACCTCACAGATACGCAGTATTTT
CASGPWDLTDTQYF
>few|.|TRBV2|TRBJ1-1
TGTGCCAGCAGAAGCACAGGGCCCTGGGACACTGAAGCTTTCTTT
CASRSTGPWDTEAFF
>.|.|TRBV6-5|TRBJ2-2
TGTGCCAGCAGTTACAACGGGGGCGGCACCGGGGAGCTGTTTTTT
CASSYNGGGTGELFF
>.|.|TRBV28|TRBJ1-2
TGTGCCAGCAGTTTAAACACCCATGGCTACACCTTC
CASSLNTHGYTF
>.|TRBD2|TRBV25-1|TRBJ2-5
TGTGCCAGCAGTGAATATTTCCTAGCGGGCGGCCGGGCTCGGGAGACCCAGTACTTC
CASSEYFLAGGRARETQYF
>.|TRBD1|TRBV28|TRBJ1-5
TGTGCCAGCAGTTTATTACAGGGGGTAGAGCAGCCCCGGCATTTT
CASSLLQGVEQPRHF
>.|.|TRBV27|TRBJ1-5
TGTGCCAGCAGTTTAAGTACCGGGTCGGATCAGCCCCAGCATTTT
CASSLSTGSDQPQHF
>.|.|TRBV28|TRBJ2-1
TGTGCCAGCAGCTGGGGGGCCCTCCAGTTCGGCGAGCAGTTCTTC
CASSWGALQFGEQFF
>.|TRBD2|TRBV2|TRBJ2-1
TGTGCCAGCAGTGAATTGACTAGCGGGGAATACTACAATGAGCAGTTCTTC
CASSELTSGEYYNEQFF
>.|.|TRBV5-5|TRBJ1-1
TGTGCCAGCAGCTTCGGGCCCGCGAACACTGAAGCTTTCTTT
CASSFGPANTEAFF
>once|TRBD1|TRBV2|TRBJ2-1
TGTGCCAGCAGTGATGGGGACAGGGGGTTTATCGATGAGCAGTTCTTC
CASSDGDRGFIDEQFF
>few|TRBD1|TRBV5-1|TRBJ2-1
TGCGCCAGCAGCACGCGACAGGGTCCGCACAATGAGCAGTTCTTC
CASSTRQGPHNEQFF
>.|TRBD2|TRBV18|TRBJ2-1
TGTGCCAGCTCACAACTAGCGGGGTACAACAATGAGCAGTTCTTC
CASSQLAGYNNEQFF
>.|.|TRBV6-2/TRBV6-3|TRBJ2-7
TGTGCCAGCAGGTACTCAGGGTCCGATCCCTACGAGCAGTACTTC
CASRYSGSDPYEQYF
>few|.|TRBV6-2/TRBV6-3|TRBJ2-1
TGTGCCAGCACCAAACGCCAGGGGAGCAATGAGCAGTTCTTC
CASTKRQGSNEQFF
>.|TRBD1|TRBV2|TRBJ2-1
TGTGCCAGCCTTAAAACCCGGACAGGGGCCTACAATGAGCAGTTCTTC
CASLKTRTGAYNEQFF
>few|.|TRBV7-9|TRBJ1-1
TGTGCCAGCAGCTGGCCCCGGGACACGATTAACACTGAAGCTTTCTTT
CASSWPRDTINTEAFF
>.|TRBD2|TRBV27|TRBJ2-7
TGTGCCAGCAGTCCCATCCGAGGACGAGCGGGGTACTACGAGCAGTACTTC
CASSPIRGRAGYYEQYF
>.|.|TRBV6-1|TRBJ1-4
TGTGCCAGCAGCCTCAGGGATAACGAAAAACTGTTTTTT
CASSLRDNEKLFF
>.|.|TRBV5-1|TRBJ1-1
TGCGCCAGTCAATCGGGGGAAGGGACTGAAGCTTTCTTT
CASQSGEGTEAFF
>.|.|TRBV4-1|TRBJ1-6
TGCGCCAGCAGCCAAGTAGACCAGAGTTCACCCCTCCACTTT
CASSQVDQSSPLHF
>once|TRBD1|TRBV2|TRBJ1-2
TGTGCCAGCAGCTGGTCGGAGGACAGGGGCTATGGCTACACCTTC
CASSWSEDRGYGYTF
>.|TRBD1|TRBV5-1|TRBJ2-7
TGCGCCAGCAGCCGTACCGGGACAGACTCCTACGAGCAGTACTTC
CASSRTGTDSYEQYF
>.|.|TRBV20-1|TRBJ1-4
TGCAGTGCTAGAGATAAGACGGCTGCAACTAATGAAAAACTGTTTTTT
CSARDKTAATNEKLFF
>.|.|TRBV15|TRBJ2-5
TGTGCCACCAGCAGAGATAGGTCGGGTTCAAGGACCCAGTACTTC
CATSRDRSGSRTQYF
>many|.|TRBV20-1|TRBJ2-1
TGCAGTGCTAGAGATTCTGCAGGGTACAATGAGCAGTTCTTC
CSARDSAGYNEQFF
>.|.|TRBV10-3|TRBJ2-7
TGTGCCATCAGAACAGGGTCCTACGAGCAGTACTTC
CAIRTGSYEQYF
>.|.|TRBV12-3/TRBV12-4|TRBJ2-3
TGTGCCAGCAGTTTCGAGGCCCGACCTAGCACAGATACGCAGTATTTT
CASSFEARPSTDTQYF
>.|.|TRBV18|TRBJ2-7
TGTGCCAGCTCAAAGGGACGGACCCAAACCTACGAGCAGTACTTC
CASSKGRTQTYEQYF
>.|.|TRBV3-1|TRBJ2-7
TGTGCCAGCAGCCTTAGCTCGCCCAGCTACGAGCAGTACTTC
CASSLSSPSYEQYF
>.|.|TRBV18|TRBJ1-3
TGTGCCAGCTCACCCTACGACGGAGGAAACACCATATATTTT
CASSPYDGGNTIYF
>.|TRBD1|TRBV25-1|TRBJ1-2
TGTGCCAGCAGTGATCCTGGGGACAGGGGGAACTATGGCTACACCTTC
CASSDPGDRGNYGYTF
>.|TRBD2|TRBV6-5|TRBJ2-1
TGTGCCAGCAGCCAAACCCCTAGCGGGGGGTACAATGAGCAGTTCTTC
CASSQTPSGGYNEQFF
>.|TRBD1|TRBV2|TRBJ1-5
TGTGCCAGCAGTGGTACCCCAGGGGGAGGGGGCAATCAGCCCCAGCATTTT
CASSGTPGGGGNQPQHF
>few|TRBD1|TRBV6-5|TRBJ2-1
TGTGCCAGCCACACGGGGCTTGGGACAGCCCACAATGAGCAGTTCTTC
CASHTGLGTAHNEQFF
>few|TRBD2|TRBV20-1|TRBJ2-1
TGCAGTGCGCGGTCCTCGGGAGGGGAGGGCTCCTACAATGAGCAGTTCTTC
CSARSSGGEGSYNEQFF
>once|.|TRBV30|TRBJ2-3
TGTGCCGGAATAAAAGGAACAGATACGCAGTATTTT
CAGIKGTDTQYF
>.|.|TRBV9|TRBJ2-4
TGTGCCAGCAGCGTCTCCACAGGGGCCAAAAACATTCAGTACTTC
CASSVSTGAKNIQYF
>.|.|TRBV20-1|TRBJ2-2
TGCAGTGCTACAATAGCGGAGCTGTTTTTT
CSATIAELFF
>.|.|TRBV2|TRBJ2-3
TGTGCCAGCAACGAAGGCCCCGATACGCAGTATTTT
CASNEGPDTQYF
>.|.|TRBV5-1|TRBJ1-2
TGCGCCAGCAGCTTGGGAGGAAGTAAGGCGTATGGCTACACCTTC
CASSLGGSKAYGYTF
>.|TRBD1|TRBV4-1|TRBJ2-7
TGCGCCAGCAGCCAAAGCGGGACAGGGGTCCACGAGCAGTACTTC
CASSQSGTGVHEQYF
>.|TRBD1|TRBV2|TRBJ2-5
TGTGCCAGCAGTGACTCCGGGACAGGGGACGAGACCCAGTACTTC
CASSDSGTGDETQYF
>few|TRBD1|TRBV20-1|TRBJ2-7
TGCAGTGCTAGGGGGACAGGGTCATACAATGAGCAGTACTTC
CSARGTGSYNEQYF
>.|.|TRBV27|TRBJ2-5
TGTGCCAGCAGTTTACCGGGCGGACAGACGAAAGAGACCCAGTACTTC
CASSLPGGQTKETQYF
>.|TRBD2|TRBV20-1|TRBJ2-7
TGCAGTGCCCCAGCGGGAGTGCGCGACGAGCAGTACTTC
CSAPAGVRDEQYF